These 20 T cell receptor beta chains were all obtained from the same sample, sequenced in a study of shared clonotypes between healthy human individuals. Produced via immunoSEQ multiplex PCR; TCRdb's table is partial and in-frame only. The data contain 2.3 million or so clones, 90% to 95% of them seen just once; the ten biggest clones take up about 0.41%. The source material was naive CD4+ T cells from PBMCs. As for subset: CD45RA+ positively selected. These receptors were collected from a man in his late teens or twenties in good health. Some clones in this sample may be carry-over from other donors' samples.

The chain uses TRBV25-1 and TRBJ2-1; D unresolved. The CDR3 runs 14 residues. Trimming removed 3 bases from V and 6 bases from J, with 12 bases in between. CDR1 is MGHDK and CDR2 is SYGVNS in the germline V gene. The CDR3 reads CASSEPRFSNEQFF. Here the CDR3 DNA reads TGTGCCAGCAGTGAGCCCCGATTCAGCAATGAGCAGTTCTTC. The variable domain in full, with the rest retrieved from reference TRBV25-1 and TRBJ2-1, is EADIYQTPRYLVIGTGKKITLECSQTMGHDKMYWYQQDPGMELHLIHYSYGVNSTEKGDLSSESTVSRIRTEHFPLTLESARPSHTSQYLCASSEPRFSNEQFFGPGTRLTVL.

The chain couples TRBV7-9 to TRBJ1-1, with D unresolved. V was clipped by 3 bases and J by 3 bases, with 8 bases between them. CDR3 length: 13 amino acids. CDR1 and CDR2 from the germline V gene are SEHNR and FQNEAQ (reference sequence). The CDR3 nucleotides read TGTGCCAGCAGCTTTGAGGGAGACACTGAAGCTTTCTTT. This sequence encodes CASSFEGDTEAFF.

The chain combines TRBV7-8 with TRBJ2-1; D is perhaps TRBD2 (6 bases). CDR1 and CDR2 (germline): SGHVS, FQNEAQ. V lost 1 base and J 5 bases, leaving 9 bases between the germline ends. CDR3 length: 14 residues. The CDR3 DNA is TGTGCCAGCAGCTTAGTGGCGGGGAACAATGAGCAGTTCTTC. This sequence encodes CASSLVAGNNEQFF. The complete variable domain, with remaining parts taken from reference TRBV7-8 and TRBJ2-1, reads GAGVSQSPRYKVAKRGQDVALRCDPISGHVSLFWYQQALGQGPEFLTYFQNEAQLDKSGLPSDRFFAERPEGSVSTLKIQRTQQEDSAVYLCASSLVAGNNEQFFGPGTRLTVL.

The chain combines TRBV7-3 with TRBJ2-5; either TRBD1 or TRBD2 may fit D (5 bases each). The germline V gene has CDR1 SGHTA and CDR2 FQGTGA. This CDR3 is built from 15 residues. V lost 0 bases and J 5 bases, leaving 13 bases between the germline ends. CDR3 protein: CASSLTPGSSETQYF. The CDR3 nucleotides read TGTGCCAGCAGCTTAACGCCAGGGAGTAGTGAGACCCAGTACTTC.

DNA for the CDR3: TGTGCCAGCAGCGAACGGGGACAGGGCGGTGAGCAGTTCTTC. Translation: CASSERGQGGEQFF. The J gene is TRBJ2-1, the V gene TRBV9; 9 bases are shared with TRBD1. Trimming at V came to 3 bases and at J to 9 bases, leaving 7 bases not matched to a gene. CDR3 length equals 14 residues. CDR1 SGDLS and CDR2 YYNGEE come from the germline V gene.

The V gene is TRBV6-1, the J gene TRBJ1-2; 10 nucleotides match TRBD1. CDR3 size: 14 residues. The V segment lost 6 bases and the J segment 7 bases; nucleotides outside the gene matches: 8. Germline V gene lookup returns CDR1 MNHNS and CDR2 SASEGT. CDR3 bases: TGTGCCAGCAGGAGGGACAGGGGAGAGTTTGGCTACACCTTC. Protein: CASRRDRGEFGYTF.

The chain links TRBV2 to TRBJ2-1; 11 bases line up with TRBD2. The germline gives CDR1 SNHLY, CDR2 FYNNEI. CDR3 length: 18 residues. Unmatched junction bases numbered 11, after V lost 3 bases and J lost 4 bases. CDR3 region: CASSDRGLRLAGYNEQFF. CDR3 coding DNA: TGTGCCAGCAGTGATCGCGGACTTCGACTAGCGGGGTACAATGAGCAGTTCTTC. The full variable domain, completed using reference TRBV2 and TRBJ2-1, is EPEVTQTPSHQVTQMGQEVILRCVPISNHLYFYWYRQILGQKVEFLVSFYNNEISEKSEIFDDQFSVERPDGSNFTLKIRSTKLEDSAMYFCASSDRGLRLAGYNEQFFGPGTRLTVL.

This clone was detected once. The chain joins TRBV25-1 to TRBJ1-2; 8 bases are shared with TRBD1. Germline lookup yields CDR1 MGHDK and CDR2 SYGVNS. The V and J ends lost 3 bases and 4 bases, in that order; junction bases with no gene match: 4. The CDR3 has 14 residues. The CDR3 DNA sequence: TGTGCCAGCAGTGAGCCGGGGACAGGCTATGGCTACACCTTC. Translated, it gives CASSEPGTGYGYTF.

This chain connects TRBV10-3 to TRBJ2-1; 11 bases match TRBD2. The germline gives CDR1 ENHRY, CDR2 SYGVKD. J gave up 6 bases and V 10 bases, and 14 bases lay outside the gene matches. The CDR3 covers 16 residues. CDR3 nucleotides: TGTGCCACCATAGAGGTACCTAGCGGGAGGACCAATGAGCAGTTCTTC. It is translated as CATIEVPSGRTNEQFF.

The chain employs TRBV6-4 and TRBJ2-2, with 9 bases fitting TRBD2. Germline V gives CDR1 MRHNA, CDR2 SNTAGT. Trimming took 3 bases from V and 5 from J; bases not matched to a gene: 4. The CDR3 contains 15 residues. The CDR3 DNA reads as TGTGCCAGCAGTGAGCTAGCGGGATCTACCGGGGAGCTGTTTTTT. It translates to CASSELAGSTGELFF.

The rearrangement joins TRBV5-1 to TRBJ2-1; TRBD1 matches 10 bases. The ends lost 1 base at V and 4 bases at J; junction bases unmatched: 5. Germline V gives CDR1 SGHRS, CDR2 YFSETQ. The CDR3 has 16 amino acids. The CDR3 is CASSLSGTGAYNEQFF. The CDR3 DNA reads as TGCGCCAGCAGCTTGTCGGGGACAGGGGCGTACAATGAGCAGTTCTTC.

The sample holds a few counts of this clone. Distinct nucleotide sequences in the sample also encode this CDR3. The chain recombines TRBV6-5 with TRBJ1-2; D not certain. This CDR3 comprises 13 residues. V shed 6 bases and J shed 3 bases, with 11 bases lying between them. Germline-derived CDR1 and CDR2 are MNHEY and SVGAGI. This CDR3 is CASSSREDYGYTF. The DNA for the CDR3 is TGTGCCAGCAGCTCCCGGGAGGACTATGGCTACACCTTC.

DNA of the CDR3: TGTGCCAGCAGCCACAGGTCCGGGATCTCCTACGAGCAGTACTTC. Translation: CASSHRSGISYEQYF. This rearrangement joins TRBV14 to TRBJ2-7, with D possibly matching TRBD2 (5 bases). This CDR3 is built from 15 residues. The V end was cut by 3 bases, the J end by 0 bases, with 12 bases between. Germline V gives CDR1 SGHDN, CDR2 FVKESK.

The DNA for the CDR3 is TGTGCCAGCAGCCTCGGGACATCCCGGAGCACAGATACGCAGTATTTT. Protein: CASSLGTSRSTDTQYF. The chain joins TRBV7-3 to TRBJ2-3, with D possibly matching TRBD1 (6 bases). Germline CDR1 and CDR2: SGHTA and FQGTGA. V lost 5 bases and J 0 bases, leaving 15 bases between the germline ends. The CDR3 runs to 16 residues.

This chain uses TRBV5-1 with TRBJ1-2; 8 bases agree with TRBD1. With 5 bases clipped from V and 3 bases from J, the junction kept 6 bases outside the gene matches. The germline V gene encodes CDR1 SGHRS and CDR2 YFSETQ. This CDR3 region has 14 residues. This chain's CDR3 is CASRPPDRDYGYTF. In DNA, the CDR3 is TGCGCCAGCAGGCCTCCGGACAGGGACTATGGCTACACCTTC.

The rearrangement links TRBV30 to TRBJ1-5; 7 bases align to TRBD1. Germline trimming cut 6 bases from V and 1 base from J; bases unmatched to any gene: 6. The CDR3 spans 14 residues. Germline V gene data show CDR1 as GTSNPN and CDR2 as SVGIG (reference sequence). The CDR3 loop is CACARGGSNQPQHF. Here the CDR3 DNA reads TGTGCCTGCGCCAGGGGGGGGAGCAATCAGCCCCAGCATTTT.

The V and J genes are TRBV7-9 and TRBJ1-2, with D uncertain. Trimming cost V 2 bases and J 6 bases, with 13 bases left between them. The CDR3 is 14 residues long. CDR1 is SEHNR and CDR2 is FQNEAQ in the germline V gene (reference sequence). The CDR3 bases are TGTGCCAGCAGCTTAAGGGCGGTTCCGGATGGCTACACCTTC. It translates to CASSLRAVPDGYTF.

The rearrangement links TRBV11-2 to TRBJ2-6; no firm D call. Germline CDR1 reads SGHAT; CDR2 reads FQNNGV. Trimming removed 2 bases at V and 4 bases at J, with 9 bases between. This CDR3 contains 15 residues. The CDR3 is CASSLYTPGANVLTF. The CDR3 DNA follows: TGTGCCAGCAGCTTATATACGCCAGGGGCCAACGTCCTGACTTTC.

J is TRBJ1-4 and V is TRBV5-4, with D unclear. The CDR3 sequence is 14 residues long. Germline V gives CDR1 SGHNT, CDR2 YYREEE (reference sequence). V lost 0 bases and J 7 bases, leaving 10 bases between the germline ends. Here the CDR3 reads CASSLAGVGEKLFF. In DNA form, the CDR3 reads TGTGCCAGCAGCTTGGCCGGGGTGGGTGAAAAACTGTTTTTT.

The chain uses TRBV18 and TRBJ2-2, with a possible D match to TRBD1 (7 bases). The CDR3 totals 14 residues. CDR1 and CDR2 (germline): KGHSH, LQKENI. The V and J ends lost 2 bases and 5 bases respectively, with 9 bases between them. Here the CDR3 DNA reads TGTGCCAGCTCACCAGCAGGGGGGACCGGGGAGCTGTTTTTT. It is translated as CASSPAGGTGELFF. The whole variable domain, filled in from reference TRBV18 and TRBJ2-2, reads NAGVMQNPRHLVRRRGQEARLRCSPMKGHSHVYWYRQLPEEGLKFMVYLQKENIIDESGMPKERFSAEFPKEGPSILRIQQVVRGDSAAYFCASSPAGGTGELFFGEGSRLTVL.